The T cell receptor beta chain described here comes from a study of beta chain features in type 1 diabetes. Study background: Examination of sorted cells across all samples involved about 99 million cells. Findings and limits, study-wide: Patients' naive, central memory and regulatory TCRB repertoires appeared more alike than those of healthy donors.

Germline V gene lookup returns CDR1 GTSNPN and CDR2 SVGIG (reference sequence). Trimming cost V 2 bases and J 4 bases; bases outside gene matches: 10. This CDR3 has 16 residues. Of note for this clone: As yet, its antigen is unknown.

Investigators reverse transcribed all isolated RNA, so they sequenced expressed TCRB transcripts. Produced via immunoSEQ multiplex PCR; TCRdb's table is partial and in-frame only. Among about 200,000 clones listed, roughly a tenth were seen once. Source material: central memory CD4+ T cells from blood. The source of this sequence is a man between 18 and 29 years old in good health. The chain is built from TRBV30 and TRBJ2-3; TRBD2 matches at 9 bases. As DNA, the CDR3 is TGTGCCTGGAGTCTGCGGACTAGCGCAATTTCAGATACGCAGTATTTT. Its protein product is CAWSLRTSAISDTQYF.